The 4 T cell receptor beta chains below come from one sample, sequenced in a study of response to subunit inactivated influenza vaccine. A single record per CDR3 protein comes from TCRdb applying MiXCR to the RT-PCR reads. The sample contains about 170,000 distinct CDR3 sequences, approximately 12% of which appear only once. These records were also assigned to another study, of T cells expressing NK-cell markers. As reported in that work: 5'RACE template switching built TCR beta cDNA with unique molecular identifiers.

Source: CD8+ T cells sorted from PBMCs, taken about 12 days after vaccination. Receptors were obtained from a man aged 50 to 60 who received an inactivated influenza vaccine.

This clonotype was detected many times. The chain employs TRBV29-1 and TRBJ2-1, with TRBD2 matching over 10 bases. CDR1 and CDR2 (germline): SQVTM, ANQGSEA. The CDR3 contains 18 residues. Unmatched junction bases numbered 14, after V lost 3 bases and J lost 3 bases. The chain's CDR3 is CSVDSSGGWYGDYNEQFF. The CDR3 bases are TGCAGCGTTGATTCTAGCGGGGGTTGGTATGGTGACTACAATGAGCAGTTCTTC.

This clonotype came up a few times. This sequence joins TRBV11-2 and TRBJ2-1; D gene uncertain. Germline V gene lookup returns CDR1 SGHAT and CDR2 FQNNGV. This CDR3 contains 14 residues. V was pared by 2 bases and J by 7 bases, with 12 bases between. Here the CDR3 reads CASSLTYSDNEQFF. The CDR3 DNA reads TGTGCCAGCAGCTTAACTTACTCGGATAATGAGCAGTTCTTC.

This clonotype was observed a handful of times. The J gene is TRBJ2-1, the V gene TRBV11-2, with 11 positions matching TRBD2. Germline loops: CDR1 SGHAT, CDR2 FQNNGV. The CDR3 is 15 residues long. The junction had 4 bases not matched to a gene; V was cut back by 1 base and J by 8 bases. DNA for the CDR3: TGTGCCAGCAGCTTAGTTACTAGCGGGAGAGATGAGCAGTTCTTC. This gives the protein CASSLVTSGRDEQFF. Full variable domain (remainder filled in from reference TRBV11-2 and TRBJ2-1): EAGVAQSPRYKIIEKRQSVAFWCNPISGHATLYWYQQILGQGPKLLIQFQNNGVVDDSQLPKDRFSAERLKGVDSTLKIQPAKLEDSAVYLCASSLVTSGRDEQFFGPGTRLTVL.

This clonotype appeared once. Its ends do not fully match the called genes, so a read error is possible. The CDR3 DNA sequence: TGTGCCAGCAGCCTAGGGGGACAGGGGGTTGCGGAGCAGTACTTC. Translated, it gives CASSLGGQGVAEQYF. The genes are TRBV13 and TRBJ2-7, with 11 bases fitting TRBD1. The CDR3 runs to 15 residues. CDR1 and CDR2 (germline): PRHDT, FYEKMQ (reference sequence).